This T cell receptor (beta chain) was documented in a study of Graves' ophthalmopathy and Graves' hyperthyroidism. Findings and limits, study-wide: At around 68% sensitivity and 72.22% specificity, the model predicted progression of the ophthalmopathy.

Note on this clonotype: Its target is unknown.

Patients were left out if they had other autoimmune diseases, uncontrolled infections, pregnancy or lactation. Clinical symptoms, serum thyroxine, TRAb, thyroid ultrasound and orbital computed tomography formed the basis of diagnosis. Using RNA transcripts, the TCR beta CDR3 regions were amplified. HTBI primers served in a first-round RT-PCR, which a second-round multiplex PCR followed. TCRdb fed the multiplex PCR reads into MiXCR, producing one record per CDR3 protein. The sample consists of fewer than 650,000 distinct CDR3 sequences, about 20% of them appearing once. The J segment lost 3 bases and the V segment lost 8 bases, leaving 5 bases of the junction unmatched. This CDR3 is built from 13 residues.

This receptor was obtained from a woman between 18 and 30 years old with stable Graves' hyperthyroidism. Some clones in this sample may be carry-over from other donors' samples. The rearrangement links TRBV12-3 or TRBV12-4 to TRBJ1-2; 8 positions match TRBD1. Sequenced material: peripheral blood. In DNA form, the CDR3 reads TGTGCCAGCCAAGGGGGACAGGACTATGGCTACACCTTC. Amino acids: CASQGGQDYGYTF.